This T cell receptor beta chain was obtained from a study of OX40 agonist ivuxolimab in advanced cancers. Background on the study: Aged about 23 to 90 with a mean of about 63 years, they were 82.7% male. General study results and limits: The specificity for antigen of the expanded peripheral T cells was not determined.

The protocol was immunoSEQ multiplex PCR, while the TCRdb copy is restricted to in-frame clones and leaves out a portion. The sample lists just under 85,000 clones, less than 90% occurring once. V was trimmed by 6 bases and J by 2 bases, leaving 11 bases between them. The CDR3 has 14 amino acids. In germline, CDR1 is MNHEY, CDR2 SVGAGI. Comment on this clone: Its antigen is currently unknown.

This chain connects TRBV6-5 to TRBJ2-1; D possibly corresponds to TRBD2 (6 bases). The material was CD4+ or CD8+ T cells sorted from blood, obtained in a trial of the OX40 agonist ivuxolimab. This sequence was found in an adult with an advanced solid tumor such as melanoma, head and neck, liver or kidney cancer. The chain's CDR3 is CASRPGETYNEQFF. The CDR3 DNA follows: TGTGCCAGCAGGCCGGGGGAGACCTACAATGAGCAGTTCTTC.